The 15 T cell receptor beta chains listed next were all sequenced from one sample in a study of T cell responses to AZD1222 COVID-19 vaccine. TCRdb's copy holds only in-frame clones and misses some; the assay was immunoSEQ multiplex PCR. The repertoire holds about 270,000 clones, with about 94% as singletons. Source: peripheral blood, taken 28 days after the second AZD1222 dose. Receptors were obtained from an adult who received the AZD1222 COVID-19 vaccine.

This clone has just one count. The chain employs TRBV7-8 and TRBJ1-5; D is unclear. Trimming took off 1 base at V and 7 bases at J, with 11 bases between the two ends. The germline gives CDR1 SGHVS, CDR2 FQNEAQ. The CDR3 runs 14 residues. The CDR3 loop reads CASSLEARYQPQHF. For the CDR3, the DNA is TGTGCCAGCAGCTTAGAAGCGAGGTACCAGCCCCAGCATTTT.

This clone was observed once. This sequence joins TRBV28 and TRBJ2-7, with 11 bases aligning to TRBD1. This CDR3 contains 17 residues. The V gene's germline CDR1 is MDHEN and CDR2 SYDVKM. V gave up 4 bases and J gave up 2 bases; unmatched junction bases: 10. The CDR3 sequence: CASSSSGGQGVAYEQYF. In DNA form, the CDR3 reads TGTGCCAGCAGTTCCTCCGGGGGACAGGGGGTCGCCTACGAGCAGTACTTC.

CDR3 sequence (DNA): TGTGCCACCAGCAGAGATAAGGGTAGCAATCAGCCCCAGCATTTT. It translates to CATSRDKGSNQPQHF. This chain links TRBV15 with TRBJ1-5; D gene ambiguous. Germline CDR1 and CDR2: LNHNV and YYDKDF (reference sequence). Trimming took 0 bases from V and 0 from J, leaving 6 bases between them. The CDR3 loop spans 15 amino acids.

The chain has TRBV28 and TRBJ2-5, with a tentative D call TRBD2 (7 bases). Germline V CDR1 and CDR2: MDHEN, SYDVKM. V dropped 6 bases and J dropped 4 bases, with 12 bases sitting between them. The CDR3 spans 13 residues. DNA for the CDR3: TGTGCCAGCAGCCAGGCGGGGGCAGAGACCCAGTACTTC. This translates into CASSQAGAETQYF.

This chain connects TRBV9 to TRBJ2-3; TRBD1 is a possible D gene (5 bases). Germline CDR1 and CDR2: SGDLS and YYNGEE. This CDR3 contains 16 residues. Between the trimmed V and J ends, which lost 3 bases and 0 bases, there was a span of 14 bases. CDR3 region: CASSETAALSTDTQYF. Here the CDR3 DNA reads TGTGCCAGCAGCGAGACAGCCGCCCTAAGCACAGATACGCAGTATTTT. Based on the CDR3 plus reference TRBV9 and TRBJ2-3, the full variable domain is DSGVTQTPKHLITATGQRVTLRCSPRSGDLSVYWYQQSLDQGLQFLIQYYNGEERAKGNILERFSAQQFPDLHSELNLSSLELGDSALYFCASSETAALSTDTQYFGPGTRLTVL.

The gene calls are TRBV5-4 and TRBJ1-3; D call uncertain. This CDR3 spans 15 amino acids. V lost 4 bases to trimming and J lost 0 bases, with 11 bases between them. CDR1 and CDR2 (germline): SGHNT, YYREEE (reference sequence). CDR3 DNA: TGTGCCAGCAGCGGCGACTTCCACTCTGGAAACACCATATATTTT. Its protein product is CASSGDFHSGNTIYF.

This clone occurred once. The chain joins TRBV27 to TRBJ2-7; perhaps TRBD2 as D (6 bases). The CDR3 sequence is 15 residues long. CDR1 is MNHEY and CDR2 is SMNVEV in the germline V gene (reference sequence). V lost 4 bases to trimming and J lost 6 bases, with 19 bases between them. The CDR3 is CASSSTSVREVEQYF. The DNA of the CDR3 is TGTGCCAGCAGTTCAACCTCGGTGAGGGAGGTCGAGCAGTACTTC.

J is TRBJ2-7 and V is TRBV21-1; the listed D gene, TRBD2, was not tested against the DNA. TRBV21-1 is given as a pseudogene. This CDR3 is 13 amino acids long. The CDR3 spells CASSATRFYEQYF. DNA for the CDR3: TGTGCCAGCAGCGCCACTCGGTTCTACGAGCAGTACTTC.

This chain joins TRBV6-5 and TRBJ1-5; D gene unclear. Trimming left V 2 bases short and J 2 bases short, with 7 bases between. The CDR3 runs to 14 residues. Germline CDR1 MNHEY, CDR2 SVGAGI. The chain's CDR3 is CASSYSSGNQPQHF. The CDR3 DNA reads as TGTGCCAGCAGTTACAGCTCCGGCAATCAGCCCCAGCATTTT.

The V gene is TRBV12-5, the J gene TRBJ2-5; a possible D gene is TRBD2 (6 bases). Trimming took off 5 bases at V and 5 bases at J, with 21 bases between the two ends. CDR3 size: 16 residues. Germline CDR1 is LGHNT and CDR2 is FRNRAP. This CDR3 is CASGPPGEVGMETQYF. The DNA for the CDR3 is TGTGCTAGTGGTCCCCCCGGGGAGGTAGGTATGGAGACCCAGTACTTC.

The rearrangement joins TRBV11-1 to TRBJ2-1; TRBD2 might be the D (5 bases). The V end was cut by 5 bases, the J end by 2 bases, with 16 bases between. Looked up from germline, CDR1 is SGHAT and CDR2 is FQDESV (reference sequence). The CDR3 covers 16 residues. CDR3 amino acids: CASSHSGGPAYNEQFF. Written as DNA, the CDR3 is TGTGCCAGCAGCCACAGTGGCGGGCCAGCCTACAATGAGCAGTTCTTC.

The chain is built from TRBV2 and TRBJ1-4; weak D call: TRBD1 (5 bases). Trimming stripped 7 bases from V and 8 bases from J, with 20 bases between. Looked up from germline, CDR1 is SNHLY and CDR2 is FYNNEI. The CDR3 sequence is 15 residues long. The CDR3 loop reads CASTPKGARQEKLFF. The CDR3 coding sequence is TGTGCCAGCACCCCAAAAGGAGCCCGACAGGAAAAACTGTTTTTT.

The CDR3 reads CASSQARSPRSNQPQHF. As DNA, the CDR3 is TGTGCCAGCAGCCAGGCCCGGAGCCCTAGGAGCAATCAGCCCCAGCATTTT. The V gene is TRBV3-1 (or the pseudogene TRBV3-2), the J gene TRBJ1-5; unclear D gene. CDR3 size: 17 residues. The ends were cut back, 3 bases at V and 1 base at J, with 16 bases in the middle. The germline V gene has CDR1 LGHDT and CDR2 YNNKEL (reference sequence).

This chain uses TRBV6-1 with TRBJ2-3; 7 bases agree with TRBD1. The germline gives CDR1 MNHNS, CDR2 SASEGT. Trimming cost V 3 bases and J 7 bases; bases outside gene matches: 13. The CDR3 has 16 residues. The CDR3: CASSEGFATGAHTQYF. The DNA for the CDR3 is TGTGCCAGCAGTGAGGGGTTTGCAACAGGGGCACATACGCAGTATTTT.

Of note for this clone: The sample holds other DNA sequences that translate to the same CDR3. This chain uses TRBV4-2 with TRBJ2-1; D remains unclear. The CDR3 is 16 amino acids. The V gene's germline CDR1 is LGHNA and CDR2 YNFKEQ. V was cut by 2 bases and J by 0 bases, with 11 bases left in between. The CDR3 spells CASSQRSESSYNEQFF. The CDR3 DNA is TGTGCCAGCAGCCAAAGGTCCGAGTCCTCCTACAATGAGCAGTTCTTC.